The 4 T cell receptor beta chains in this list originate from one sample, sequenced in a study of shared clonotypes between healthy human individuals. TCRdb's table, derived via immunoSEQ multiplex PCR, lists solely in-frame clones and lacks some. The data contain around 500,000 clones, 70% to 80% of them seen just once; the ten biggest clones take up around 13%. Sequenced input: PBMCs. Receptors were obtained from a woman aged 35 to 49 in good health. Some clones in this sample may be carry-over from other donors' samples.

The J gene is TRBJ1-6, the V gene TRBV2; D is undetermined. This CDR3 is 16 amino acids long. The V and J ends lost 3 bases and 8 bases respectively, with 17 bases between them. Per germline, CDR1 SNHLY and CDR2 FYNNEI. The CDR3 is CASSDVDLVPDSPLHF. CDR3 nucleotides: TGTGCCAGCAGTGATGTGGATCTCGTGCCGGATTCACCCCTCCACTTT.

The chain carries TRBV19 and TRBJ1-5; a weak D match, TRBD1 (6 bases). The CDR3 length is 19 residues. CDR1 and CDR2 from the germline V gene are LNHDA and SQIVND (reference sequence). The germline V and J ends were trimmed by 0 bases and 1 base, with 19 bases remaining between them. This CDR3 reads CASSIEGGREGWSNQPQHF. Written as DNA, the CDR3 is TGTGCCAGTAGTATAGAGGGGGGCAGGGAGGGTTGGAGCAATCAGCCCCAGCATTTT.

V gene TRBV5-1 combines with J gene TRBJ2-6; D unclear. V lost 2 bases to trimming and J lost 0 bases, with 15 bases between them. The germline V gene has CDR1 SGHRS and CDR2 YFSETQ. The CDR3 has 18 amino acids. The CDR3 loop is CASSLGLLVGSGANVLTF. The CDR3 DNA follows: TGCGCCAGCAGCTTAGGCCTTTTAGTGGGCTCTGGGGCCAACGTCCTGACTTTC.

The chain carries TRBV28 and TRBJ2-1; D possibly corresponds to TRBD1 (5 bases). Germline CDR1 reads MDHEN; CDR2 reads SYDVKM. This CDR3 contains 15 residues. V was cut by 5 bases and J by 1 base, with 12 bases left in between. Here the CDR3 reads CASSPSGLSYNEQFF. CDR3 DNA sequence: TGTGCCAGCAGTCCCTCAGGGTTATCCTACAATGAGCAGTTCTTC.